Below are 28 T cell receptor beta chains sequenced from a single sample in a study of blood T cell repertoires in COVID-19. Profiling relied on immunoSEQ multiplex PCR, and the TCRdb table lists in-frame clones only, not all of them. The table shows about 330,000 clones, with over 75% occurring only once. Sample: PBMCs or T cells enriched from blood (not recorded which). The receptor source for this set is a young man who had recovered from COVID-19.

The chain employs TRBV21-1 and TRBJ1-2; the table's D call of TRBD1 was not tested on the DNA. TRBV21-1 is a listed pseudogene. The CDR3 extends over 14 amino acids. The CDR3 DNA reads TGTGCCAGCATCGTCGACAGGGCAAACTATGGCTACACCTTC. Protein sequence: CASIVDRANYGYTF.

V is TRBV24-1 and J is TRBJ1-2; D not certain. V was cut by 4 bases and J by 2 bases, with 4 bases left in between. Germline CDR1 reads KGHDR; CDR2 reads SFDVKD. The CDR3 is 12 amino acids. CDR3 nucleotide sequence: TGTGCCACCAGTGACAGGAACTATGGCTACACCTTC. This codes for CATSDRNYGYTF.

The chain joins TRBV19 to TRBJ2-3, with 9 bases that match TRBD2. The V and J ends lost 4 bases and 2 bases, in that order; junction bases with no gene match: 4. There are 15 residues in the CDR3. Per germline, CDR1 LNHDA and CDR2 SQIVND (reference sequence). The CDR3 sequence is CASSNSGGLTDTQYF. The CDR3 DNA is TGTGCCAGTAGTAATAGCGGGGGCCTCACAGATACGCAGTATTTT.

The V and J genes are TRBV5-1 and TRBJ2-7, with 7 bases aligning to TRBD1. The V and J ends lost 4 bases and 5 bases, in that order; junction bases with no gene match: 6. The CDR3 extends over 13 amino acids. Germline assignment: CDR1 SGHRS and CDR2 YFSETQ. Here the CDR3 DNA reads TGCGCCAGCAGCGGAGACAGGGTCAACGAGCAGTACTTC. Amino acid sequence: CASSGDRVNEQYF.

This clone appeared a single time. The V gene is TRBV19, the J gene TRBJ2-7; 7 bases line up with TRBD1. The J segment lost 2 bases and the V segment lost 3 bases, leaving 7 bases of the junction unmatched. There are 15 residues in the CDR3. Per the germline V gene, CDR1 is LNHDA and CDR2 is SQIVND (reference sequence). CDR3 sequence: CASSIIEGAAYEQYF. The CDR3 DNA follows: TGTGCCAGTAGTATTATTGAGGGGGCCGCCTACGAGCAGTACTTC.

CDR3 DNA sequence: TGTGCCAGCAGCGTAGGGAGAAAAGGGGGCGGTTCACCCCTCCACTTT. Protein: CASSVGRKGGGSPLHF. The rearrangement joins TRBV9 to TRBJ1-6; TRBD1 matches at 7 bases. CDR3 length: 16 amino acids. Germline assignment: CDR1 SGDLS and CDR2 YYNGEE. J lost 9 bases, V lost 0 bases, and 9 bases had no gene match.

This CDR3 is CASSKGPGTNTGELFF. The CDR3 nucleotides are TGTGCCAGCAGCAAAGGGCCAGGGACGAACACCGGGGAGCTGTTTTTT. The gene calls are TRBV11-2 and TRBJ2-2, with a tentative D call TRBD1 (5 bases). The V and J ends lost 5 bases and 0 bases respectively, with 13 bases between them. Germline loops: CDR1 SGHAT, CDR2 FQNNGV. The CDR3 consists of 16 residues.

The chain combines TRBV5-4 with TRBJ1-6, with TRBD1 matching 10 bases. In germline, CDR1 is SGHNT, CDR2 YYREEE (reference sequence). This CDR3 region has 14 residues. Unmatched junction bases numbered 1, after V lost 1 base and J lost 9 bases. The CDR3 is CASSLWTGGSPLHF. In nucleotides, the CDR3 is TGTGCCAGCAGCTTGTGGACAGGGGGTTCACCCCTCCACTTT.

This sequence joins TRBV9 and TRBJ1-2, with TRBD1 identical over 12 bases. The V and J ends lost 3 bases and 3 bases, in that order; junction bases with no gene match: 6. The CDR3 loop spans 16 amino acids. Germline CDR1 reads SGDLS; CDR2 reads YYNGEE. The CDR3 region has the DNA TGTGCCAGCAGCGCCCCCGGGACAGGGGGCCACTATGGCTACACCTTC. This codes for CASSAPGTGGHYGYTF. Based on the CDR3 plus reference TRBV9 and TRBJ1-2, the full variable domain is DSGVTQTPKHLITATGQRVTLRCSPRSGDLSVYWYQQSLDQGLQFLIQYYNGEERAKGNILERFSAQQFPDLHSELNLSSLELGDSALYFCASSAPGTGGHYGYTFGSGTRLTVV.

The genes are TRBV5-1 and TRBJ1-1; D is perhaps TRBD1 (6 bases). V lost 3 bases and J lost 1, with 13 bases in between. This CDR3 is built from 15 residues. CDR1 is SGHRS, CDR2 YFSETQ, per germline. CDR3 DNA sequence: TGCGCCAGCAGCTCAGACTTCAGGGGGAACACTGAAGCTTTCTTT. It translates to CASSSDFRGNTEAFF.

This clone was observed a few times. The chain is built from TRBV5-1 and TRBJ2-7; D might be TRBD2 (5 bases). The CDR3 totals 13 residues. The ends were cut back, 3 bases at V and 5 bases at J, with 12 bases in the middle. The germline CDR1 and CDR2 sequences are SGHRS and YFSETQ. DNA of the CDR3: TGCGCCAGCAGCTCCGGGGTCAGTGACGAGCAGTACTTC. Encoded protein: CASSSGVSDEQYF.

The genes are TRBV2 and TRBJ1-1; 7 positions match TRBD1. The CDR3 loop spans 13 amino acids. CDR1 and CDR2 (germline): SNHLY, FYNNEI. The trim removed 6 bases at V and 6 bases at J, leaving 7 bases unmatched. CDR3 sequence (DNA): TGTGCCAGCAGGACTGAAGGGGGCCCTGAAGCTTTCTTT. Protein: CASRTEGGPEAFF.

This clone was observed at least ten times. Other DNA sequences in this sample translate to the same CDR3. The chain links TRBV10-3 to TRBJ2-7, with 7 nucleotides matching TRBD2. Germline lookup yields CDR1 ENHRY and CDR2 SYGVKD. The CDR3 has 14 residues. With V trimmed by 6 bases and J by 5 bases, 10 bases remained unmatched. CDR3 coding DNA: TGTGCCATCAGGGGGGGGGTCCTATATGACGAGCAGTACTTC. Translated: CAIRGGVLYDEQYF.

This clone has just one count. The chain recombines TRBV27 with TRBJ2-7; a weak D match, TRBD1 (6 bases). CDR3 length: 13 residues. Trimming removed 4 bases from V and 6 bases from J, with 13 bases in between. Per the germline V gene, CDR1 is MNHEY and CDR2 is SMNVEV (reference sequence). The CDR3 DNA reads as TGTGCCAGCAGTTCGGGACACCGAGCCGAGCAGTACTTC. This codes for CASSSGHRAEQYF.

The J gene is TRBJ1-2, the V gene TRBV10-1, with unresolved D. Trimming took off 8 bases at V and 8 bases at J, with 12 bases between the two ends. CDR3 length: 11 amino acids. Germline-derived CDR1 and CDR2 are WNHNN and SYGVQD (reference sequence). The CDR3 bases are TGCGCCAGCTTCGAACCGGTAGGCTACACCTTC. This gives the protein CASFEPVGYTF.

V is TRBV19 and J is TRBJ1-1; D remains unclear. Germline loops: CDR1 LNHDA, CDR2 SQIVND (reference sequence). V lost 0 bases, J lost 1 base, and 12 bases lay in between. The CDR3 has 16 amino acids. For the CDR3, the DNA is TGTGCCAGTAGTATAGATCTTGAGGTGACGAACACTGAAGCTTTCTTT. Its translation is CASSIDLEVTNTEAFF.

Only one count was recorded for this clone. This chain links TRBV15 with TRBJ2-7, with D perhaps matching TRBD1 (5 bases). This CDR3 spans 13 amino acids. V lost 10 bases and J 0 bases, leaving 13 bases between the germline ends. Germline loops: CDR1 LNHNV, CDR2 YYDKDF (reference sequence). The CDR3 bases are TGTGCCAGTGGGCAGGACAACTCCTACGAGCAGTACTTC. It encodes CASGQDNSYEQYF.

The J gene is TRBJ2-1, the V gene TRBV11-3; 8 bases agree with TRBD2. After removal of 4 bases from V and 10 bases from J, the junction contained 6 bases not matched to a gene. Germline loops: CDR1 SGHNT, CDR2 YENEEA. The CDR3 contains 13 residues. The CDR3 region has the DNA TGTGCCAGCAGCTCTGGACTAGCCCGGGAGCAGTTCTTC. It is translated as CASSSGLAREQFF.

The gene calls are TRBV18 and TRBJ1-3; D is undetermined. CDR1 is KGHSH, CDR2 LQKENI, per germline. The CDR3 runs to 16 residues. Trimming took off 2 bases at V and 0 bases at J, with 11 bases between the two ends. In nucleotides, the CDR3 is TGTGCCAGCTCACCAGGGCCCTCTTACTCTGGAAACACCATATATTTT. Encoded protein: CASSPGPSYSGNTIYF.

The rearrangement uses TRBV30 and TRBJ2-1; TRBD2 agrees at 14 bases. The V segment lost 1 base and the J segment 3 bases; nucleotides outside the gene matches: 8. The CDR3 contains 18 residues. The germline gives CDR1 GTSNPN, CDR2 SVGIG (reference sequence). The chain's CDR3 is CAWSGLAGGLGLYNEQFF. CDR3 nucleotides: TGTGCCTGGAGTGGACTAGCGGGGGGGCTTGGGCTCTACAATGAGCAGTTCTTC.

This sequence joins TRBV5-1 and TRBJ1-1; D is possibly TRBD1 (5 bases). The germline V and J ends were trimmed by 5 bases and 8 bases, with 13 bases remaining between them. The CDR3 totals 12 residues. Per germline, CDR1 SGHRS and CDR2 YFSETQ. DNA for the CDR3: TGCGCCAGCAGAATCGCCCAGGGAGAAGCTTTCTTT. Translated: CASRIAQGEAFF. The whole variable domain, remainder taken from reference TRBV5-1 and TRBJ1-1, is KAGVTQTPRYLIKTRGQQVTLSCSPISGHRSVSWYQQTPGQGLQFLFEYFSETQRNKGNFPGRFSGRQFSNSRSEMNVSTLELGDSALYLCASRIAQGEAFFGQGTRLTVV.

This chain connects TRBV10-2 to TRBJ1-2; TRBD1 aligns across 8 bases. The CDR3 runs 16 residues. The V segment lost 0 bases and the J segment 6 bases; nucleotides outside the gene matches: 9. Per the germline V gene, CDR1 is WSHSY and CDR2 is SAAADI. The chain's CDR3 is CASSESGQGAVDGYTF. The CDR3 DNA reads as TGCGCCAGCAGTGAGTCGGGGCAGGGGGCGGTGGATGGCTACACCTTC.

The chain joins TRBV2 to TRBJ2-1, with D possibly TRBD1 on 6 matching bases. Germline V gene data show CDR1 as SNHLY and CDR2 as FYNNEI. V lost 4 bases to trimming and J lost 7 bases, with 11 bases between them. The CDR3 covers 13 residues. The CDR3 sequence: CASSGGPVNEQFF. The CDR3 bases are TGTGCCAGCAGTGGGGGGCCTGTTAATGAGCAGTTCTTC.

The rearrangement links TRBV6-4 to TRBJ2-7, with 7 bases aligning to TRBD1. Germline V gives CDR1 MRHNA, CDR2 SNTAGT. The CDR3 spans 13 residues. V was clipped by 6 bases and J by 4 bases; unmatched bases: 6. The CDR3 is CASSPTRGYEQYF. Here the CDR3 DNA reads TGTGCCAGCAGCCCAACCAGGGGGTACGAGCAGTACTTC.

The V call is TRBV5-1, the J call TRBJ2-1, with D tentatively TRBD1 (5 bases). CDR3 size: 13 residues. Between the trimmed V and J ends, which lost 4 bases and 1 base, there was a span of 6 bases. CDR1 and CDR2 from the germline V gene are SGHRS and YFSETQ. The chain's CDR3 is CASSGQSYNEQFF. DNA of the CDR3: TGCGCCAGCAGCGGACAATCCTACAATGAGCAGTTCTTC.

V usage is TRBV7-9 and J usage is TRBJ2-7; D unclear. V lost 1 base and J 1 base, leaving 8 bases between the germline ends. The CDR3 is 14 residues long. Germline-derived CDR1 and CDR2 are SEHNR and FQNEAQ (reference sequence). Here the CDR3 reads CASSLVSASYEQYF. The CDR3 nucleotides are TGTGCCAGCAGCTTAGTGAGCGCATCCTACGAGCAGTACTTC.

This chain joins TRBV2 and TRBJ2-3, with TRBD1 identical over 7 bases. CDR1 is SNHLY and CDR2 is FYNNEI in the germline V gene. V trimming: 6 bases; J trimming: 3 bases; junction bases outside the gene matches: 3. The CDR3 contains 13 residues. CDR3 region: CASSGDRTDTQYF. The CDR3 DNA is TGTGCCAGCAGCGGGGACAGAACAGATACGCAGTATTTT.

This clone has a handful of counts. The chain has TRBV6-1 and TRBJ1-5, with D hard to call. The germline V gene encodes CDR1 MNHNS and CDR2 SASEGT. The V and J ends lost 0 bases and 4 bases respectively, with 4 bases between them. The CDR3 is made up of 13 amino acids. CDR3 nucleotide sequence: TGTGCCAGCAGTGAAGCCCTAAATCAGCCCCAGCATTTT. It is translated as CASSEALNQPQHF.